The 10 T cell receptor beta chains listed next were all sequenced from one sample in a study of control samples from healthy donors and cancer patients. TCRdb keeps only in-frame clones here, not all; method: immunoSEQ multiplex PCR. This table has some 120,000 clones, more than 85% appearing once. Sequenced material: blood. The source is a man under 40 in good health.

V and J are TRBV29-1 and TRBJ1-1; D is ambiguous. From germline, CDR1 is SQVTM and CDR2 ANQGSEA. The CDR3 covers 13 residues. Trimming pared 1 base from V and 4 bases from J, leaving 10 bases between. The chain's CDR3 is CSVEGSEGTEAFF. CDR3 DNA: TGCAGCGTTGAAGGGTCCGAAGGCACTGAAGCTTTCTTT.

The V and J genes are TRBV28 and TRBJ2-5; D remains unclear. There are 12 residues in the CDR3. The V end lost 6 bases, the J end lost 7 bases, and 12 bases lay between the germline ends. CDR1 is MDHEN, CDR2 SYDVKM, per germline. The DNA of the CDR3 is TGTGCCAGCAGCCCCGATTCGGGGACCCAGTACTTC. Translation gives CASSPDSGTQYF.

The V and J genes are TRBV7-8 and TRBJ2-2; a weak D match, TRBD1 (6 bases). V was shortened by 2 bases and J by 1 base, with 8 bases between the two germline ends. Germline CDR1 and CDR2: SGHVS and FQNEAQ. This CDR3 comprises 15 residues. For the CDR3, the DNA is TGTGCCAGCAGCTTACTACAGGGGAACACCGGGGAGCTGTTTTTT. Residues: CASSLLQGNTGELFF.

The chain links TRBV6-5 to TRBJ2-5; 7 nucleotides match TRBD1. The CDR3 runs 14 residues. Germline values: CDR1 MNHEY, CDR2 SVGAGI. V gave up 6 bases and J gave up 5 bases; unmatched junction bases: 9. CDR3 in amino acids: CASSYGTAWETQYF. The CDR3 region has the DNA TGTGCCAGCAGCTATGGGACAGCGTGGGAGACCCAGTACTTC.

The CDR3 region is CASSAGAGGYTF. The CDR3 nucleotides read TGTGCCAGCAGTGCGGGGGCCGGCGGCTACACCTTC. The chain links TRBV2 to TRBJ1-2; the D gene is possibly TRBD1 (6 bases). V dropped 4 bases and J dropped 8 bases, with 11 bases sitting between them. This CDR3 is 12 amino acids long. Germline lookup yields CDR1 SNHLY and CDR2 FYNNEI.

V is TRBV7-2 and J is TRBJ2-3; D possibly corresponds to TRBD1 (6 bases). With 0 bases removed from V and 6 bases from J, the gap between germline ends came to 19 bases. Germline V CDR1 and CDR2: SGHTA, FQGNSA. CDR3 length: 17 amino acids. Here the CDR3 DNA reads TGTGCCAGCAGCTTAGCGACAGGCCCAGCCATAAGGGATACGCAGTATTTT. This encodes CASSLATGPAIRDTQYF.

The sample holds a few counts of this clone. V and J are TRBV9 and TRBJ1-2; 7 positions agree with TRBD1. This CDR3 comprises 15 residues. V was pared by 0 bases and J by 4 bases, with 6 bases of the junction left unmatched. CDR1 and CDR2 from the germline V gene are SGDLS and YYNGEE. For the CDR3, the DNA is TGTGCCAGCAGCGTAGCGGGACAGAGAAGCTATGGCTACACCTTC. Encoded protein: CASSVAGQRSYGYTF. The entire variable domain, with the rest obtained from reference TRBV9 and TRBJ1-2, is as follows: DSGVTQTPKHLITATGQRVTLRCSPRSGDLSVYWYQQSLDQGLQFLIQYYNGEERAKGNILERFSAQQFPDLHSELNLSSLELGDSALYFCASSVAGQRSYGYTFGSGTRLTVV.

V is TRBV7-9 and J is TRBJ1-2; weak D call: TRBD1 (5 bases). Trimming took 1 base from V and 4 from J, leaving 13 bases between them. CDR1 and CDR2 from the germline V gene are SEHNR and FQNEAQ (reference sequence). The CDR3 totals 15 residues. The CDR3 region is CASSLGGDYSYGYTF. DNA of the CDR3: TGTGCCAGCAGCTTAGGAGGGGATTACAGCTATGGCTACACCTTC.

The gene calls are TRBV4-1 and TRBJ2-1, with 10 bases that match TRBD2. V lost 5 bases and J lost 4; bases outside the gene matches: 8. The length of the CDR3 is 16 residues. Germline-derived CDR1 and CDR2 are MGHRA and YSYEKL. As DNA, the CDR3 is TGCGCCAGCAGCGATCCGCTAGCGGGGGAGTACAATGAGCAGTTCTTC. This encodes CASSDPLAGEYNEQFF.

This chain connects TRBV7-9 to TRBJ1-1; 8 bases align to TRBD1. The CDR3 has 15 amino acids. After removal of 5 bases from V and 7 bases from J, the junction contained 12 bases not matched to a gene. CDR1 and CDR2 from the germline V gene are SEHNR and FQNEAQ (reference sequence). The CDR3 here is CASSPLTGERDEAFF. CDR3 sequence (DNA): TGTGCCAGCAGCCCTCTGACAGGGGAGCGGGATGAAGCTTTCTTT.